These 27 T cell receptor beta chains came from one sample sequenced in a study of cytomegalovirus exposure and HLA in healthy donors. PCR employed 60 Vbeta and 13 Jbeta primers. Data came from immunoSEQ multiplex PCR; TCRdb stores just in-frame clones and leaves some out. This table has over 25,000 clones, roughly 66% appearing once. The sample taken for sequencing was PBMCs. The receptors derive from a male donor in good health and CMV-seropositive.

In its sample, this clone was seen once. For the CDR3, the DNA is TGTGCCAGCGGACCTGGGACAGCCAGCACTGAAGCTTTCTTT. Translation: CASGPGTASTEAFF. The chain couples TRBV7-9 to TRBJ1-1; TRBD1 matches 7 bases. The junction had 10 bases not matched to a gene; V was cut back by 8 bases and J by 4 bases. This CDR3 is built from 14 residues. The germline V gene has CDR1 SEHNR and CDR2 FQNEAQ (reference sequence).

The chain recombines TRBV7-9 with TRBJ1-3, with a weak D call TRBD1 (6 bases). Germline V gene data show CDR1 as SEHNR and CDR2 as FQNEAQ (reference sequence). This CDR3 is 15 amino acids long. The V gene lost 3 bases and the J gene lost 0 bases, with 9 bases spanning the gap. The CDR3 sequence is CASSFLDSSGNTIYF. As DNA, the CDR3 is TGTGCCAGCAGCTTTTTGGACAGCTCTGGAAACACCATATATTTT.

The chain combines TRBV6-5 with TRBJ2-3, with D unresolved. CDR3 length: 14 residues. The germline V gene encodes CDR1 MNHEY and CDR2 SVGAGI. Trimming left V 5 bases short and J 1 base short, with 10 bases between. DNA for the CDR3: TGTGCCAGCAGTGCGCTCCCCGGCACAGATACGCAGTATTTT. This gives the protein CASSALPGTDTQYF.

The table lists this clone with a count of one. The rearrangement links TRBV6-6 to TRBJ1-4; the D is unclear. Germline assignment: CDR1 MNHNY and CDR2 SVGAGI (reference sequence). The length of the CDR3 is 15 residues. Trimming removed 2 bases from V and 0 bases from J, with 7 bases in between. CDR3 in DNA: TGTGCCAGCAGTTACAACGGTGCAACTAATGAAAAACTGTTTTTT. As protein: CASSYNGATNEKLFF.

The genes are TRBV6-1 and TRBJ1-5, with 7 bases fitting TRBD1. Per germline, CDR1 MNHNS and CDR2 SASEGT. After removal of 6 bases from V and 0 bases from J, the junction contained 5 bases not matched to a gene. The CDR3 is 15 amino acids. Written as DNA, the CDR3 is TGTGCCAGCAGGGAGGGACAGTATAGCAATCAGCCCCAGCATTTT. Translation gives CASREGQYSNQPQHF.

The chain employs TRBV5-8 and TRBJ1-4, with 12 positions matching TRBD1. The junction had 5 bases not matched to a gene; V was cut back by 4 bases and J by 4 bases. This CDR3 is 16 amino acids long. Germline V lookup: CDR1 SGHTS, CDR2 YDEGEE. The CDR3 DNA reads TGTGCCAGCAGCCAGGGACAGGGGGCCTTTAATGAAAAACTGTTTTTT. It specifies CASSQGQGAFNEKLFF.

The chain couples TRBV6-6 to TRBJ1-1; D ambiguous. The CDR3 sequence is 13 residues long. Germline V CDR1 and CDR2: MNHNY, SVGAGI (reference sequence). Trimming took off 6 bases at V and 2 bases at J, with 10 bases between the two ends. The CDR3 reads CASSLQINTEAFF. The CDR3 DNA follows: TGTGCCAGCAGCCTCCAGATTAACACTGAAGCTTTCTTT.

The CDR3 reads CASSLERLEEKLFF. The CDR3 bases are TGTGCCAGCAGCTTGGAGCGGCTGGAGGAAAAACTGTTTTTT. The V call is TRBV5-6, the J call TRBJ1-4, with D unclear. The CDR3 sequence is 14 residues long. The V and J ends lost 0 bases and 8 bases respectively, with 11 bases between them. The germline CDR1 and CDR2 sequences are SGHDT and YYEEEE.

V is TRBV25-1 and J is TRBJ1-2; D not resolved. V gave up 3 bases and J gave up 4 bases, with 15 bases separating them. The CDR3 runs 15 residues. CDR1 is MGHDK, CDR2 SYGVNS, per germline. CDR3 in DNA: TGTGCCAGCAGTGACAGCCAGACTGCCTCCTATGGCTACACCTTC. This sequence encodes CASSDSQTASYGYTF.

The CDR3: CASSLSGGSYEQYF. DNA for the CDR3: TGTGCCAGCAGTCTGAGCGGGGGATCCTACGAGCAGTACTTC. The V and J genes are TRBV28 and TRBJ2-7; 8 bases match TRBD2. The CDR3 extends over 14 amino acids. CDR1 is MDHEN, CDR2 SYDVKM, per germline. V dropped 5 bases and J dropped 1; count of bases not matched to a gene: 4.

CDR3: CASNTRDSEEKLFF. Written as DNA, the CDR3 is TGTGCCAGCAATACCCGGGACAGTGAGGAAAAACTGTTTTTT. The chain links TRBV6-6 to TRBJ1-4, with 7 positions matching TRBD1. CDR1 is MNHNY, CDR2 SVGAGI, per germline (reference sequence). This CDR3 has 14 amino acids. Trimming took 7 bases from V and 8 from J; bases not matched to a gene: 10.

The rearrangement links TRBV2 to TRBJ1-5; D is possibly TRBD1 (5 bases). There are 15 residues in the CDR3. The germline CDR1 and CDR2 sequences are SNHLY and FYNNEI. The V and J ends lost 6 bases and 6 bases respectively, with 18 bases between them. CDR3 residues: CASRGGWGNVQPQHF. The CDR3 bases are TGTGCCAGCAGGGGGGGGTGGGGTAATGTTCAGCCCCAGCATTTT. The full variable domain, rest sourced from reference TRBV2 and TRBJ1-5, is EPEVTQTPSHQVTQMGQEVILRCVPISNHLYFYWYRQILGQKVEFLVSFYNNEISEKSEIFDDQFSVERPDGSNFTLKIRSTKLEDSAMYFCASRGGWGNVQPQHFGDGTRLSIL.

The chain uses TRBV5-4 and TRBJ1-2, with TRBD1 identical over 8 bases. The J segment lost 8 bases and the V segment lost 5 bases, leaving 11 bases of the junction unmatched. The CDR3 runs to 14 residues. The germline V gene encodes CDR1 SGHNT and CDR2 YYREEE (reference sequence). The CDR3 spells CASSPGQGRGGYTF. CDR3 DNA sequence: TGTGCCAGCAGTCCCGGACAGGGCAGAGGAGGCTACACCTTC.

This chain links TRBV5-1 with TRBJ1-6, with 9 bases aligning to TRBD1. J lost 7 bases, V lost 5 bases, and 10 bases had no gene match. This CDR3 region has 16 residues. CDR1 and CDR2 (germline): SGHRS, YFSETQ. The CDR3 region is CASRSTGTGLNSPLHF. In nucleotides, the CDR3 is TGCGCCAGCAGGAGTACCGGGACAGGGCTAAATTCACCCCTCCACTTT.

On this clone itself: A read error may account for a junction end that differs from germline. The same CDR3 also results from other DNA sequences found in this sample. V usage is TRBV6-6 and J usage is TRBJ1-1; 7 bases map to TRBD1. Germline V CDR1 and CDR2: MNHNY, SVGAGI (reference sequence). The CDR3 length is 15 residues. In DNA form, the CDR3 reads TGCGCCAGCAGTTCCAGGGGGGCTTCGTGGACTGAAGCTTTCTTT. It codes for CASSSRGASWTEAFF.

This clone was seen repeatedly, ten times or more. As DNA, the CDR3 is TGTGCCAGCAGTTTTACAGGGGGCTGGACTGAAGCTTTCTTT. The encoded protein is CASSFTGGWTEAFF. The chain recombines TRBV6-1 with TRBJ1-1, with TRBD1 identical over 9 bases. CDR1 and CDR2 (germline): MNHNS, SASEGT. This CDR3 comprises 14 residues. With V trimmed by 5 bases and J by 5 bases, 6 bases remained unmatched.

V usage is TRBV19 and J usage is TRBJ2-5; TRBD1 aligns across 7 bases. Germline loops: CDR1 LNHDA, CDR2 SQIVND (reference sequence). Trimming removed 3 bases from V and 5 bases from J; junction bases left unmatched: 12. The CDR3 totals 16 residues. CDR3 sequence: CASSISTGDLLETQYF. The CDR3 nucleotides read TGTGCCAGTAGTATCTCCACAGGGGATTTGTTGGAGACCCAGTACTTC.

The genes are TRBV6-5 and TRBJ2-7; D unclear. This CDR3 has 10 amino acids. Trimming removed 11 bases at V and 7 bases at J, with 12 bases between. In germline, CDR1 is MNHEY, CDR2 SVGAGI. The CDR3 sequence: CAAGRVEQYF. DNA of the CDR3: TGTGCCGCCGGTAGAGTGGAGCAGTACTTC.

Written as DNA, the CDR3 is TGTGCCAGTAGTTTCACAGGGTTTGGCTATGGCTACACCTTC. Encoded protein: CASSFTGFGYGYTF. The gene calls are TRBV19 and TRBJ1-2; a possible D gene is TRBD1 (6 bases). Germline V gene lookup returns CDR1 LNHDA and CDR2 SQIVND (reference sequence). CDR3 length: 14 residues. Trimming shortened V by 5 bases and J by 4 bases, and 14 bases separated the two germline ends.

V gene TRBV5-1 combines with J gene TRBJ2-6; D ambiguous. Trimming removed 2 bases at V and 0 bases at J, with 6 bases between. The CDR3 contains 15 residues. Germline loops: CDR1 SGHRS, CDR2 YFSETQ. CDR3 bases: TGCGCCAGCAGCTTTACAGCCTCTGGGGCCAACGTCCTGACTTTC. Amino acid sequence: CASSFTASGANVLTF.

Points on this clone: At one boundary the junction diverges from the germline segment, which might be a read error. CDR3 sequence reads: CASSTGQGSQETQYF. For the CDR3, the DNA is TGTGCTAGCAGCACCGGACAGGGTTCACAAGAGACCCAGTACTTC. This chain uses TRBV7-7 with TRBJ2-5; 8 positions match TRBD1. The germline V gene has CDR1 SSHAT and CDR2 FNYEAQ (reference sequence). The CDR3 length is 15 residues.

DNA of the CDR3: TGTGCCAGCAGTGAGGAGACTCACAGGGAGCAGTACTTC. Amino acids: CASSEETHREQYF. This sequence joins TRBV6-1 and TRBJ2-7; tentatively, D is TRBD1 (5 bases). There are 13 residues in the CDR3. Germline V CDR1 and CDR2: MNHNS, SASEGT. Between the trimmed V and J ends, which lost 3 bases and 7 bases, there was a span of 13 bases.

This clone turned up a few times. The genes are TRBV7-2 and TRBJ2-1; 9 bases agree with TRBD1. This CDR3 spans 13 amino acids. The J segment lost 6 bases and the V segment lost 5 bases, leaving 2 bases of the junction unmatched. Per the germline V gene, CDR1 is SGHTA and CDR2 is FQGNSA. The CDR3 sequence: CASSRDRVNEQFF. The CDR3 nucleotides are TGTGCCAGCAGCCGGGACAGGGTCAATGAGCAGTTCTTC.

The V gene is TRBV29-1, the J gene TRBJ1-2; 7 nucleotides line up with TRBD1. The V gene's germline CDR1 is SQVTM and CDR2 ANQGSEA. V shed 4 bases, J shed 4 bases, and the junction held 9 bases outside the gene matches. The CDR3 covers 14 residues. The CDR3 DNA reads as TGCAGCGTTGTGGGGACAGCTTTTCCCTATGGCTACACCTTC. As protein: CSVVGTAFPYGYTF.

The chain carries TRBV19 and TRBJ2-3; TRBD2 might be the D (5 bases). Germline V gene sequence: CDR1 LNHDA, CDR2 SQIVND (reference sequence). V gave up 6 bases and J gave up 1 base, with 14 bases separating them. This CDR3 is built from 15 residues. For the CDR3, the DNA is TGTGCCAGTAGAACCCAGACTATGGGCACAGATACGCAGTATTTT. It translates to CASRTQTMGTDTQYF.

The sample holds a few counts of this clone. The J gene is TRBJ2-2, the V gene TRBV7-3, with TRBD2 identical over 9 bases. Germline values: CDR1 SGHTA, CDR2 FQGTGA. The CDR3 loop spans 17 amino acids. V gave up 3 bases and J gave up 1 base; unmatched junction bases: 6. The CDR3 loop is CASSFLRLAENTGELFF. In DNA, the CDR3 is TGTGCCAGCAGCTTCCTTCGACTAGCGGAGAACACCGGGGAGCTGTTTTTT.

The chain carries TRBV19 and TRBJ1-2; 7 bases align to TRBD1. V lost 3 bases to trimming and J lost 0 bases; unmatched junction nucleotides: 7. The CDR3 totals 16 residues. Germline-derived CDR1 and CDR2 are LNHDA and SQIVND (reference sequence). The CDR3: CASSMRGPESNYGYTF. The CDR3 DNA reads as TGTGCCAGTAGTATGAGGGGGCCGGAATCTAACTATGGCTACACCTTC.